This TCR beta chain was profiled in a study of cytomegalovirus exposure and HLA in healthy donors. Overall study results and limits: When a later analysis compared HLA-associated TCR beta chains with equally common others, the HLA-associated chains turned out to be more clonally expanded and to have lower generation probabilities. Some TCR beta chains (more than 150 of them) were listed as cytomegalovirus-associated. In a later analysis, TCR beta V- and J-gene trimming was associated with a missense DCLRE1C variant.

13 Jbeta primers and 60 Vbeta primers were used for the PCR. Method: immunoSEQ multiplex PCR; TCRdb's copy keeps in-frame clones and lacks some. Here the sample spans some 210,000 clones, around 81% being singletons. Comment on this clone: The antigen is unknown.

The clonotype comes from a woman aged 50 to 65 in good health and CMV-seropositive. The sequenced sample was PBMCs.

CDR3 in DNA: TGTGCCAGTAGTCCGGAGAGGACATCAAGAGGTTCACCCCTCCACTTT. Its translation: CASSPERTSRGSPLHF. This sequence joins TRBV19 and TRBJ1-6; maybe TRBD1 (5 bases). This CDR3 has 16 amino acids. V was clipped by 5 bases and J by 9 bases, with 20 bases between them. Germline values: CDR1 LNHDA, CDR2 SQIVND (reference sequence).